The 22 T cell receptor beta chains listed next were all sequenced from one sample in a study of blood T cell repertoires in COVID-19. Some clones are missing from TCRdb's copy, which holds only in-frame ones; the method was immunoSEQ multiplex PCR. The table shows a few hundred thousand clones, with over 75% occurring only once. The material sequenced was peripheral blood. The receptors here all came from a woman aged 55-69 years with acute or convalescent COVID-19.

The rearrangement links TRBV7-9 to TRBJ2-3, with a weak D call TRBD1 (6 bases). The CDR3 covers 14 residues. Germline V CDR1 and CDR2: SEHNR, FQNEAQ (reference sequence). With 1 base removed from V and 4 bases from J, the gap between germline ends came to 9 bases. CDR3 in DNA: TGTGCCAGCAGCTTAGGGACAGTGGCAGATACGCAGTATTTT. Amino acid sequence: CASSLGTVADTQYF.

Only a few counts were recorded for this clone. Other DNA sequences in this specimen translate into the identical CDR3. The V and J genes are TRBV24-1 and TRBJ1-2, with D perhaps TRBD1 (5 bases). CDR1 is KGHDR, CDR2 SFDVKD, per germline. Trimming took off 7 bases at V and 6 bases at J, with 14 bases between the two ends. CDR3 size: 13 residues. The CDR3 protein is CATSLRGAHGYTF. The CDR3 DNA reads TGTGCCACCAGCTTGCGGGGCGCGCATGGCTACACCTTC.

V and J are TRBV6-2 or TRBV6-3 and TRBJ1-2; tentative D call: TRBD1 (5 bases). This CDR3 is built from 17 residues. Trimming took 0 bases from V and 4 from J, leaving 18 bases between them. Germline values: CDR1 MNHEY, CDR2 SVGEGT. DNA for the CDR3: TGTGCCAGCAGTTACTCGTTTAATCACAGGAGGGGCTATGGCTACACCTTC. It codes for CASSYSFNHRRGYGYTF.

V usage is TRBV5-1 and J usage is TRBJ1-2; D might be TRBD1 (6 bases). CDR3 size: 16 residues. Germline lookup yields CDR1 SGHRS and CDR2 YFSETQ. V lost 3 bases and J 8 bases, leaving 23 bases between the germline ends. The CDR3: CASSSTYRVGVEGYTF. CDR3 coding DNA: TGCGCCAGCAGCTCGACGTACAGGGTCGGAGTAGAGGGCTACACCTTC.

This chain connects TRBV5-1 to TRBJ2-7, with D maybe TRBD1 (6 bases). Per the germline V gene, CDR1 is SGHRS and CDR2 is YFSETQ. This CDR3 contains 13 residues. V lost 6 bases, J lost 3 bases, and 13 bases lay in between. CDR3 sequence reads: CASNRGGSYEQYF. The CDR3 coding sequence is TGCGCCAGCAACCGAGGGGGTAGCTACGAGCAGTACTTC.

The chain uses TRBV18 and TRBJ2-7, with TRBD1 matching 7 bases. Germline trimming cut 3 bases from V and 6 bases from J; bases unmatched to any gene: 11. Germline CDR1 and CDR2: KGHSH and LQKENI. The CDR3 is 15 amino acids. In DNA form, the CDR3 reads TGTGCCAGCTCACCTTCAGGGGGTTCGAACGCCGAGCAGTACTTC. Encoded protein: CASSPSGGSNAEQYF.

The V and J genes are TRBV6-6 and TRBJ2-7, with 10 bases matching TRBD1. Germline CDR1 and CDR2: MNHNY and SVGAGI (reference sequence). Trimming at V came to 6 bases and at J to 2 bases, leaving 4 bases not matched to a gene. The CDR3 covers 14 residues. The CDR3 is CASSVGTGAYEQYF. CDR3 coding DNA: TGTGCCAGCAGCGTAGGGACAGGGGCCTACGAGCAGTACTTC.

This sequence joins TRBV6-1 and TRBJ2-7, with unresolved D. Germline CDR1 and CDR2: MNHNS and SASEGT. There are 14 residues in the CDR3. Trimming removed 2 bases from V and 2 bases from J, with 10 bases in between. The DNA for the CDR3 is TGTGCCAGCAGTGAATCACGGAGACCCTACGAGCAGTACTTC. It specifies CASSESRRPYEQYF.

This rearrangement joins TRBV11-2 to TRBJ2-7; 9 bases are shared with TRBD1. The CDR3 spans 15 residues. V dropped 5 bases and J dropped 5; count of bases not matched to a gene: 10. Germline-derived CDR1 and CDR2 are SGHAT and FQNNGV. In DNA, the CDR3 is TGTGCCAGCAGCCCTCCCCACAGGGGGCTGCACGAGCAGTACTTC. This translates into CASSPPHRGLHEQYF.

This clone was seen just once. The chain joins TRBV7-2 to TRBJ2-3, with 14 bases matching TRBD2. The germline V gene has CDR1 SGHTA and CDR2 FQGNSA. The CDR3 contains 15 residues. V shed 6 bases and J 7 bases; nucleotides not matched to a gene: 6. The CDR3 DNA reads as TGTGCCAGCAGTCGGACTAGCGGGGGGTTATATACGCAGTATTTT. Its translation: CASSRTSGGLYTQYF.

V is TRBV10-2 and J is TRBJ1-1; TRBD1 matches 8 bases. The CDR3 runs to 13 residues. Germline V gives CDR1 WSHSY, CDR2 SAAADI. The V gene end was trimmed by 5 bases and the J gene end by 11 bases; junction bases not matched to a gene: 10. Written as DNA, the CDR3 is TGCGCCAGCAGTCTCGACAGGGGCGGTAGGGCTTTCTTT. It specifies CASSLDRGGRAFF.

The table lists this clone with a count of one. This rearrangement joins TRBV15 to TRBJ1-1, with D possibly matching TRBD1 (6 bases). This CDR3 comprises 14 residues. The germline V gene has CDR1 LNHNV and CDR2 YYDKDF (reference sequence). With 5 bases removed from V and 1 base from J, the gap between germline ends came to 11 bases. The CDR3 DNA reads TGTGCCACCAGCCTAGAACAGGGGAACACTGAAGCTTTCTTT. As protein: CATSLEQGNTEAFF.

The chain couples TRBV6-5 to TRBJ2-6; D gene unclear. Germline CDR1 and CDR2: MNHEY and SVGAGI. This CDR3 is 15 amino acids long. V was shortened by 7 bases and J by 1 base, with 11 bases between the two germline ends. The CDR3, as DNA: TGTGCCAGCACCCGCTCCGGGTCTGGGGCCAACGTCCTGACTTTC. Its translation is CASTRSGSGANVLTF.

The J gene is TRBJ1-1, the V gene TRBV7-3; D unresolved. The CDR3 runs 13 residues. Trimming stripped 5 bases from V and 2 bases from J, with 9 bases between. Germline V gene lookup returns CDR1 SGHTA and CDR2 FQGTGA. The CDR3 reads CASSPQSNTEAFF. The CDR3 nucleotides read TGTGCCAGCAGCCCCCAATCAAACACTGAAGCTTTCTTT. Full variable domain (remainder filled in from reference TRBV7-3 and TRBJ1-1): GAGVSQTPSNKVTEKGKYVELRCDPISGHTALYWYRQSLGQGPEFLIYFQGTGAADDSGLPNDRFFAVRPEGSVSTLKIQRTERGDSAVYLCASSPQSNTEAFFGQGTRLTVV.

CDR3 loop: CASSPGTPSNQPQHF. CDR3 DNA: TGTGCCAGCAGTCCCGGGACACCTAGCAATCAGCCCCAGCATTTT. This rearrangement joins TRBV28 to TRBJ1-5; TRBD1 might be the D (6 bases). V was shortened by 5 bases and J by 0 bases, with 11 bases between the two germline ends. From germline, CDR1 is MDHEN and CDR2 SYDVKM. The CDR3 extends over 15 amino acids.

This clone has a handful of counts. The chain is built from TRBV24-1 and TRBJ2-1; TRBD2 matches at 10 bases. The CDR3 has 16 residues. V lost 7 bases, J lost 0 bases, and 5 bases stayed unmatched. From germline, CDR1 is KGHDR and CDR2 SFDVKD. CDR3 loop: CATSVGLAASYNEQFF. CDR3 coding DNA: TGTGCCACCAGCGTCGGACTAGCGGCCTCCTACAATGAGCAGTTCTTC.

The CDR3 coding sequence is TGTGCCAGCAGTCGCAGGTCCGGCGTCTCCTACAATGAGCAGTTCTTC. Translating gives CASSRRSGVSYNEQFF. V usage is TRBV6-4 and J usage is TRBJ2-1; D remains ambiguous. In germline, CDR1 is MRHNA, CDR2 SNTAGT. The V and J ends lost 5 bases and 0 bases respectively, with 14 bases between them. The CDR3 spans 16 residues.

This chain uses TRBV27 with TRBJ2-1; 14 bases match TRBD2. The CDR3 contains 17 residues. Trimming at V came to 7 bases and at J to 0 bases, leaving 5 bases not matched to a gene. The germline V gene encodes CDR1 MNHEY and CDR2 SMNVEV (reference sequence). CDR3 DNA: TGTGCCAGCAAGGGACTAGCGGGAGCCTACTCCTACAATGAGCAGTTCTTC. This codes for CASKGLAGAYSYNEQFF.

The chain combines TRBV7-6 with TRBJ1-6, with TRBD1 as a possible D gene (6 bases). Germline values: CDR1 SGHVS, CDR2 FNYEAQ. V lost 1 base and J 7 bases, leaving 14 bases between the germline ends. This CDR3 is built from 16 residues. The CDR3 loop is CASSLGAGAPNSPLHF. CDR3 DNA: TGTGCCAGCAGCTTAGGAGCAGGGGCCCCCAATTCACCCCTCCACTTT. Variable domain in full (rest from reference TRBV7-6 and TRBJ1-6): GAGVSQSPRYKVTKRGQDVALRCDPISGHVSLYWYRQALGQGPEFLTYFNYEAQQDKSGLPNDRFSAERPEGSISTLTIQRTEQRDSAMYRCASSLGAGAPNSPLHFGNGTRLTVT.

The CDR3 DNA sequence: TGTGCCAGCAGCGCACTAGAGCTCAGGGGCCAAGAGACCCAGTACTTC. This translates into CASSALELRGQETQYF. The rearrangement joins TRBV7-9 to TRBJ2-5; tentatively, D is TRBD1 (6 bases). Looked up from germline, CDR1 is SEHNR and CDR2 is FQNEAQ (reference sequence). V lost 5 bases and J 1 base, leaving 17 bases between the germline ends. The CDR3 is made up of 16 amino acids.

The V gene is TRBV14, the J gene TRBJ2-1; weak D call: TRBD1 (5 bases). V lost 3 bases and J 8 bases, leaving 14 bases between the germline ends. The CDR3 spans 14 residues. Germline V gene data show CDR1 as SGHDN and CDR2 as FVKESK. The CDR3: CASSQLQASDEQFF. For the CDR3, the DNA is TGTGCCAGCAGCCAGCTACAGGCATCGGATGAGCAGTTCTTC.

This chain connects TRBV7-8 to TRBJ1-4; D uncertain. Germline CDR1 and CDR2: SGHVS and FQNEAQ. The CDR3 loop spans 16 amino acids. V lost 3 bases and J 5 bases, leaving 16 bases between the germline ends. The CDR3 coding sequence is TGTGCCAGCAGCTTGGCACCGGGGATGACAAATGAAAAACTGTTTTTT. Translating it yields CASSLAPGMTNEKLFF.